This T cell receptor beta chain was identified in a study of CD8+ T cells in alopecia areata (dated by TCRdb to 2017 to 2018). Turning to the overall study: Treated patients were enrolled in an open-label pilot trial of oral tofacitinib, 5 to 10 mg twice daily, for moderate-to-severe alopecia areata. Tofacitinib-treated patients had biopsies at baseline and at 4 and 24 weeks of treatment, with a later scalp biopsy in several patients. The RNA source kit depended on sample type: the PAXgene miRNA kit for fixed scalp, the miRNeasy kit for PBMCs, and the RNeasy kit for mouse skin. On the human side, TCRbeta sequencing was run on scalp tissue and on sorted CD4+ and CD8+ peripheral blood T cells from healthy controls and from alopecia areata patients with either patchy or totalis/universalis disease. Scalp clonality was compared among normal scalp (n=4), patchy alopecia areata scalp (n=8), and alopecia totalis/universalis scalp (n=8). TCRbeta CDR3 regions were amplified by immunoSEQ multiplex PCR with 35 Vbeta forward and 13 Jbeta reverse primers. High-throughput TCRbeta sequencing was used to examine T cell clonal expansion in alopecia areata in both the C3H/HeJ mouse model and human patients. In treated patients, disease severity was measured using the SALT score, which gives the percentage of scalp surface area affected. Patients stayed on tofacitinib for 6 to 18 months and then had 6 months of follow-up off drug so that delayed response and recurrence could be assessed. Points the paper makes about the study in general: During tofacitinib treatment, many expanded lesional clones remained in scalp and blood, and this persistence may partly explain relapse after treatment is stopped. Scalp clonality and the number of expanded CD8+ clones among the top 100 scalp clones were significantly decreased by tofacitinib. Shared TCR sequences between patients were less evident than in mice, which may be partly attributable to HLA diversity in the patient population. Resident alphabeta T cells in normal human skin are also sequenced, complicating scalp TCR repertoire analysis, unlike mouse skin dominated by gammadelta T cells. Compared with normal scalp, lesional scalp, particularly in alopecia totalis/universalis, had higher clonality and more expanded CD8+ clones, which suggests antigenic drive. Because the treated cohort was small and had just a single nonresponder, larger studies are needed to establish links between baseline CD8+ expansion and response.

This clone was counted a few times. The target of this receptor is not known. No base qualities exist here, and no much larger clone lies one base off it. Library preparation employed the immunoSEQ multiplex PCR assay. To provide template for TCR sequencing, every sample had RNA extracted and reverse transcribed into cDNA. SuperScript III was used to make first-strand cDNA, primed with a 2:1 mix of oligo-dT and random hexamers. Amplification bias was assessed with a synthetic immune receptor repertoire, and residual bias was removed computationally. The paper's processing steps were these. Raw reads were preprocessed to remove errors, and CDR3 was defined according to IMGT conventions as the region from the conserved cysteine to phenylalanine. To get clonality, Shannon entropy was normalized by log2 of the number of productive unique TCRs and the result was subtracted from 1. CD4 or CD8 identity of scalp clones was inferred by cross-referencing scalp TCRbeta sequences with sorted blood CD4 and CD8 repertoires. TCRdb obtained this table from immuneACCESS and retained in-frame rearrangements with V and J assigned. These tables miss some clones; where compared with another copy, unresolved V genes account for less than half of the shortfall, and the remainder is unexplained. That table furnishes V, J and clone size, whereas the DNA furnished D and trimming. Counted in this sample were 200,000 to 250,000 clones; roughly two fifths of them appeared once. The ten largest clones represent about 0.48% of the sample.

V and J are truncated by 0 bases and 3 bases respectively, leaving an intervening sequence of 13 bases. CDR1 and CDR2 were assigned from the germline V gene as MNHEY and SVGAGI. CDR3 length: 16 amino acids, cysteine to phenylalanine. Only the CDR3 region is kept as DNA, spanning 48 bases read in frame from base 1. The treatment or condition label for this specimen denotes: oral pan-JAK inhibitor, 5-10 mg twice daily. Lesional scalp punch biopsies and peripheral blood were collected from alopecia areata patients. PBMCs were separated by density centrifugation and stained for CD3, CD4 and CD8, after which CD4+ and CD8+ T cells were sorted on a FACSAria.

The V and J genes are TRBV6-5 and TRBJ2-3; the D gene is perhaps TRBD2, on 5 matching bases. The specimen comprised CD4+ T cells sorted from blood, sampled at approximately week 31, from a patient treated with tofacitinib. The source is a human donor with alopecia areata. For the CDR3, the sequence is CASSYSWSLATDTQYF. The base sequence is TGTGCCAGCAGTTACTCGTGGAGTCTAGCAACAGATACGCAGTATTTT.